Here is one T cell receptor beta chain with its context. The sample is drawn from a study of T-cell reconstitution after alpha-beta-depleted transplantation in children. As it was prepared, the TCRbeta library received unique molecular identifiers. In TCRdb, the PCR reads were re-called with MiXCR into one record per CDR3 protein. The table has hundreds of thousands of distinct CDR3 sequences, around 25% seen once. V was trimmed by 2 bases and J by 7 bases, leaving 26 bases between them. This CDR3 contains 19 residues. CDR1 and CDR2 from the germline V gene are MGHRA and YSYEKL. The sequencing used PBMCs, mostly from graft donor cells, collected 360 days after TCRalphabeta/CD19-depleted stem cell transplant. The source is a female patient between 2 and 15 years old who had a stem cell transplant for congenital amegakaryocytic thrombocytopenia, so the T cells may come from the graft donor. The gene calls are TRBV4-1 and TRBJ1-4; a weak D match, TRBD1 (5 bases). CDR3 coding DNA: TGCGCCAGCAGCCAAAAAGCTTATATTGGGGGACCTCGGCCTGAAAAACTGTTTTTT. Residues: CASSQKAYIGGPRPEKLFF.